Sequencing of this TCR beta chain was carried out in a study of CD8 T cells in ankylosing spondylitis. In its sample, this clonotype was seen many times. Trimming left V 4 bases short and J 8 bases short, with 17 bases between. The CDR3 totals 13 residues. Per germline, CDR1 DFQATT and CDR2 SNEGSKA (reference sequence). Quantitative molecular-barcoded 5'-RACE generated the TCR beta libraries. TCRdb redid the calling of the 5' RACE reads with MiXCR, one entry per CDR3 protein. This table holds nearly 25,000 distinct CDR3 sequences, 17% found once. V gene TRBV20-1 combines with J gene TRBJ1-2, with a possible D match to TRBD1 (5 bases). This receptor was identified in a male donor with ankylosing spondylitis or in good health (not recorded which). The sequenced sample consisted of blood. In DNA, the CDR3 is TGCAGTGCTAAGAAGGGACGGACGGAAGGCTACACCTTC. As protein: CSAKKGRTEGYTF.